This TCR beta chain was identified in a study of T cell responses to AZD1222 COVID-19 vaccine. Overall study results and limits: None of the repertoires were sampled until the peak T cell response had passed. Donors were chiefly white British, with a greater number of females, and clonal diversity was perhaps underestimated.

Data came from immunoSEQ multiplex PCR; TCRdb stores just in-frame clones and leaves some out. Of 90,000 to 130,000 clones listed, around 90% are singletons. With respect to this clone: Its specificity is not known.

The CDR3 has 15 amino acids. V shed 4 bases and J shed 4 bases, with 17 bases lying between them. Per germline, CDR1 MNHEY and CDR2 SMNVEV (reference sequence). J is TRBJ2-7 and V is TRBV27; D might be TRBD1 or TRBD2, each matching 5 bases. The sample in question was peripheral blood, obtained 28 days after the second AZD1222 dose. The sequence was obtained from an adult who received the AZD1222 COVID-19 vaccine. The CDR3 reads CASSSSGPPPYEQYF. The CDR3, as DNA: TGTGCCAGCAGTTCATCGGGACCCCCGCCTTACGAGCAGTACTTC.